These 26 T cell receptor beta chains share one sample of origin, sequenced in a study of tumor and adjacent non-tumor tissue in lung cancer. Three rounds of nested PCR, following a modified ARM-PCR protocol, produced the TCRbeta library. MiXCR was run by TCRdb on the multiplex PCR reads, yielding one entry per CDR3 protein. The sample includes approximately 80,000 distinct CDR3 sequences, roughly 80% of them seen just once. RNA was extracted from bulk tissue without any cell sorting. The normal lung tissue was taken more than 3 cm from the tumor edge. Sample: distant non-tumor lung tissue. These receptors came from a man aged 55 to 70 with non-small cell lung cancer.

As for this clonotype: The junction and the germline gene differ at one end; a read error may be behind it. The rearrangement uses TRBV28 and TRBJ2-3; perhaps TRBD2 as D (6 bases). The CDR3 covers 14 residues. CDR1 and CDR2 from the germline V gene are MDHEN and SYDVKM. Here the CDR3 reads CTSSFLSGTDTQYF. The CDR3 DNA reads TGTACCAGCAGTTTCCTTAGCGGCACAGATACGCAATATTTT.

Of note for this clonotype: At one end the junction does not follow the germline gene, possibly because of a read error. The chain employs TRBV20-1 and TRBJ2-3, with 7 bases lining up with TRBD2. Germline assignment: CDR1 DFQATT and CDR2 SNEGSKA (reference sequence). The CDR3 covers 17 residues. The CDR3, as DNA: TGCAGTGCTCGGACGTGGGGGGAGGGCCTTAGCATAGATACGCAGTACTTT. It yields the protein CSARTWGEGLSIDTQYF.

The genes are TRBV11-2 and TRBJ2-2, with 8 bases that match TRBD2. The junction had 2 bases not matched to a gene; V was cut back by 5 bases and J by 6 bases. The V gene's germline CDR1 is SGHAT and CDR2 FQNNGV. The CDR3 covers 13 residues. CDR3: CASSREGAGELFF. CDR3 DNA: TGTGCCAGCAGCCGGGAGGGTGCCGGGGAGCTGTTTTTT.

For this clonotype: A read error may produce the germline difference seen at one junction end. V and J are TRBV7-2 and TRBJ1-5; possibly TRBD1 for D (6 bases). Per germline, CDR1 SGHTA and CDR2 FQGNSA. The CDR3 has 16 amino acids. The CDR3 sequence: CAGSLQGLYSNQRQHF. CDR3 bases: TGTGCCGGCAGCTTACAGGGCCTTTATAGCAATCAGCGCCAGCATTTT.

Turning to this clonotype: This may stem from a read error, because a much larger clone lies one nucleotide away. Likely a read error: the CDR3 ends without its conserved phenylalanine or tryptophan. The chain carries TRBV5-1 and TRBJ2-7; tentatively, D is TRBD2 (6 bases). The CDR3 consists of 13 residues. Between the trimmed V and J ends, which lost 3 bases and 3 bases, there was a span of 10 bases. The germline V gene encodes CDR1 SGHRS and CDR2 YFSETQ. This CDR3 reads CASSSPGDYEQYL. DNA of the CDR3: TGCGCCAGCAGCTCCCCGGGAGACTACGAGCAGTACTTA.

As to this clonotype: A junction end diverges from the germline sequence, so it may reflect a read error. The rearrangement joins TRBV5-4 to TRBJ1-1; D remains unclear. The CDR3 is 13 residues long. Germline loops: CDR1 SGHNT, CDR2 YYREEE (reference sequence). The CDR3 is CTSISTMNTEAFF. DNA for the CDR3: TGTACCAGCATCTCTACGATGAACACTGAAGCTTTCTTT. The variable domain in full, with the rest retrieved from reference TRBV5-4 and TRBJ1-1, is ETGVTQSPTHLIKTRGQQVTLRCSSQSGHNTVSWYQQALGQGPQFIFQYYREEENGRGNFPPRFSGLQFPNYSSELNVNALELDDSALYLCTSISTMNTEAFFGQGTRLTVV.

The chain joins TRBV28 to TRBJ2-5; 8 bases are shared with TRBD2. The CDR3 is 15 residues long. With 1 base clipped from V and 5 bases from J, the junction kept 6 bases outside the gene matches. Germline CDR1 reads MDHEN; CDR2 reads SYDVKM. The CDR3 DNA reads TGTGCCAGCAGTTTATCGGGACTAGGAGAGGAGACCCAGTACTTC. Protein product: CASSLSGLGEETQYF.

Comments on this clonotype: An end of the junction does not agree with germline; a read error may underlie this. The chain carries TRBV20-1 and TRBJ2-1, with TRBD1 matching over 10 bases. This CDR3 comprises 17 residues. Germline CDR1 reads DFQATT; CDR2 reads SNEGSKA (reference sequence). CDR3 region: CSAGETNDRGRYNEQFF. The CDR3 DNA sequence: TGCAGTGCTGGAGAAACCAATGACAGGGGGCGATACAATGAGCAGTTCTTC.

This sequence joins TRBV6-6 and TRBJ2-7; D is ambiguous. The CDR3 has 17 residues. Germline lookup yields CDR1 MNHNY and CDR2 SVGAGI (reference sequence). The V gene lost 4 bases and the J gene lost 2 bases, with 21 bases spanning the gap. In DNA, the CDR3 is TGTGCCAGCAGTTCCTTGGGATTTGGCAGAGGAGCCTACGAGCAGTACTTC. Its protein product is CASSSLGFGRGAYEQYF.

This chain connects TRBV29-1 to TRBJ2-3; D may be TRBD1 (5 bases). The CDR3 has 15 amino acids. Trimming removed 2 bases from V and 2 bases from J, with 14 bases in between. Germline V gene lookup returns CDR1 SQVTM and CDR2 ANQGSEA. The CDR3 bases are TGCAGCGTTGAACCCAGGGTTCAAGACACAGATACGCAGTATTTT. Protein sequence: CSVEPRVQDTDTQYF.

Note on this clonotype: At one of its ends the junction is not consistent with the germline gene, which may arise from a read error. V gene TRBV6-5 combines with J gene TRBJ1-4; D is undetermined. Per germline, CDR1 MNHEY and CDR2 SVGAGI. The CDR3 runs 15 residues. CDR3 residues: CASCYTAVTNEKLFF. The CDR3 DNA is TGTGCCAGCTGTTACACGGCCGTGACTAACGAAAAACTGTTTTTT.

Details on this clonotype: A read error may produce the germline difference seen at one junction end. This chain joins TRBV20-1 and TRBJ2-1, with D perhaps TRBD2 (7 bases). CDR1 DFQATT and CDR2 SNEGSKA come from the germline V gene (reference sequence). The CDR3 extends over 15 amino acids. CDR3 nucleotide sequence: TGTAGTGCTGACTCAGCGCGGGGGCAGTGGAATGAGCAGTTCTTT. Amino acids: CSADSARGQWNEQFF.

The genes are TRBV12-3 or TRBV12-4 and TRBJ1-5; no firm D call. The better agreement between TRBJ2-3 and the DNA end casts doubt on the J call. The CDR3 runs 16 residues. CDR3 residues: CASSLWGANSNQPQYF. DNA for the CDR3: TGTGCCAGCAGTTTGTGGGGTGCGAATAGCAATCAGCCCCAGTATTTT.

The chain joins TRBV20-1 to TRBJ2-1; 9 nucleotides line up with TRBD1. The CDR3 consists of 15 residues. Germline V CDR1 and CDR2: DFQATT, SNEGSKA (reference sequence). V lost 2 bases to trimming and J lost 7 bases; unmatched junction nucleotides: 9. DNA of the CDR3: TGCAGTGCTAGATGGGGACAGGGTTGGACTAATGAGCAGTTCTTC. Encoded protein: CSARWGQGWTNEQFF.

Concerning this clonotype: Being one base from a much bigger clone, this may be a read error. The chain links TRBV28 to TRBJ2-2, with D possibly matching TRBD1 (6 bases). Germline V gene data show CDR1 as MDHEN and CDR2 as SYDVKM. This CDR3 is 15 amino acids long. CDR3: CVSGELQGVTGELFF. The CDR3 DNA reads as TGTGTCAGCGGCGAATTACAGGGAGTCACCGGGGAGCTGTTTTTT. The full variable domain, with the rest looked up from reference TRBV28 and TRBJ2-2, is DVKVTQSSRYLVKRTGEKVFLECVQDMDHENMFWYRQDPGLGLRLIYFSYDVKMKEKGDIPEGYSVSREKKERFSLILESASTNQTSMYLCVSGELQGVTGELFFGEGSRLTVL.

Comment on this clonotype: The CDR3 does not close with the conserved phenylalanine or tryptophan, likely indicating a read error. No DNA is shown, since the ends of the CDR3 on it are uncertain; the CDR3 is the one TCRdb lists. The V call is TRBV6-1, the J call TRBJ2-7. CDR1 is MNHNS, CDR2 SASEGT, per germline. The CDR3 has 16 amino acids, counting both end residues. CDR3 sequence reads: CASSGTSRGPIYEHYL.

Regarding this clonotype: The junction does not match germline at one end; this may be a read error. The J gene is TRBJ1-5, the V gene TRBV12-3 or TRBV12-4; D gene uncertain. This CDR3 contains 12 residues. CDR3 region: CAISGNNQPQHF. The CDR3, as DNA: TGTGCCATCAGTGGAAATAATCAGCCCCAGCATTTT.

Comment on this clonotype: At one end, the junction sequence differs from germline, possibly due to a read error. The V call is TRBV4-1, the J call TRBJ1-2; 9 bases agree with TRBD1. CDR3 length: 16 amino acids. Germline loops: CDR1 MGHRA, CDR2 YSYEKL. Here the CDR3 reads CARSLIVRDRASGYTF. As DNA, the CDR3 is TGCGCCAGAAGCCTCATAGTCCGGGACAGGGCCTCTGGCTACACCTTC.

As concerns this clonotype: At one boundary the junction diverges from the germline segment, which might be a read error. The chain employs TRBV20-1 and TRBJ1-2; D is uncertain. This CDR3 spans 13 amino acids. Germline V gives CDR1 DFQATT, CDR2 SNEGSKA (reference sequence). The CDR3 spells CSGRDAGVYGYTF. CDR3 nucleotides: TGCAGTGGTAGAGATGCCGGGGTCTATGGCTACACCTTC.

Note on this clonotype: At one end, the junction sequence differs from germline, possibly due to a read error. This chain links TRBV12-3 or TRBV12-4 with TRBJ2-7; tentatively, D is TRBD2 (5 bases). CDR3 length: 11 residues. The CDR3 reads CASSSVGEQYF. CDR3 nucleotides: TGTGCCAGCAGTTCAGTGGGAGAGCAGTATTTC.

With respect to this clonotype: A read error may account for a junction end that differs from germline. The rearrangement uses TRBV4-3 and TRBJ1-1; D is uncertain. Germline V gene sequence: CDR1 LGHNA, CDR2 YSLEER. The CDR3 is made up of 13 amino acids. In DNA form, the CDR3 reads TGTGCCAGCGGTACAAGGTCGAACACTGAAGCTTTCTTT. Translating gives CASGTRSNTEAFF.

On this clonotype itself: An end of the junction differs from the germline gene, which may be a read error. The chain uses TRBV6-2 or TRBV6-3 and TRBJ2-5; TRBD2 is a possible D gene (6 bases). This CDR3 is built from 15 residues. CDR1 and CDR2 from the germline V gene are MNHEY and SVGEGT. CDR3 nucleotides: TGTGCCAGCAGTTGCCCAAAACTAGGAGGGGAGACCCAGTATTTC. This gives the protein CASSCPKLGGETQYF.

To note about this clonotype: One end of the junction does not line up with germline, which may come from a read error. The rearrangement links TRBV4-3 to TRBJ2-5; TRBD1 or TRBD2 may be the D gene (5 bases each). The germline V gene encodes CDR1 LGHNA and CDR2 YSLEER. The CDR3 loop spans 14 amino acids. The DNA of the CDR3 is TGTGCCAGCAGCCAAGAAGCCCAGGGAGATATACAGTACTTC. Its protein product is CASSQEAQGDIQYF.

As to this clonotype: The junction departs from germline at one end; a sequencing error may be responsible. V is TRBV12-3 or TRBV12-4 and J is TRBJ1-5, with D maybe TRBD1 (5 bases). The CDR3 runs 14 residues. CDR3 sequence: CASSLSGGVQPQHF. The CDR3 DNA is TGTGCTAGCAGTTTGAGCGGGGGTGTACAGCCCCAGCATTTT.

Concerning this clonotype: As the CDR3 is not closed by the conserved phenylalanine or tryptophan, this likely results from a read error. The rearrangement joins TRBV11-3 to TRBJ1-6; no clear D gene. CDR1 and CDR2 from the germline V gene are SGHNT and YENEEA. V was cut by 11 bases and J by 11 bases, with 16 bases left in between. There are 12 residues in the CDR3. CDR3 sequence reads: CACSDGYPPLHY. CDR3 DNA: TGTGCCTGTAGCGACGGTTATCCACCCCTCCACTAT.

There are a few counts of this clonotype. The CDR3 DNA follows: TGTGCTAGTAGTGAAGACAGGAGCGACACTGAAGCTTTCTTT. Its translation is CASSEDRSDTEAFF. The J gene is TRBJ1-1, the V gene TRBV6-1, with D maybe TRBD1 (6 bases). The CDR3 loop spans 14 amino acids. CDR1 and CDR2 from the germline V gene are MNHNS and SASEGT.